This T cell receptor (beta chain) was observed in a study of resident and recirculating memory T cells in vitiligo. About the study: No cells were sorted; samples were homogenized just before genomic DNA extraction. Study-wide results and caveats: No single dominant TCR clone appeared; lesion clonality varied.

No change in lesions over the prior 6 months defined stable disease. No patient showed confetti depigmentation, a clinical sign of active disease. Comments on this clone: Its antigen is unidentified.

Sequencing was performed with immunoSEQ multiplex PCR; in TCRdb, only in-frame clones are kept and a portion is missing. Found here are about 76,000 clones, around 92% of them singletons; the top ten hold more than 4.5%. This CDR3 has 17 residues. V shed 2 bases and J 4 bases; nucleotides not matched to a gene: 9. CDR1 is MDHEN, CDR2 SYDVKM, per germline. Material: blood. The chain has TRBV28 and TRBJ2-3, with TRBD2 matching over 10 bases. The TCR sequence derives from a male donor with vitiligo. CDR3 amino acids: CASSLGSSGSIADTQYF. Here the CDR3 DNA reads TGTGCCAGCAGTTTAGGGTCTAGCGGGAGTATCGCAGATACGCAGTATTTT.